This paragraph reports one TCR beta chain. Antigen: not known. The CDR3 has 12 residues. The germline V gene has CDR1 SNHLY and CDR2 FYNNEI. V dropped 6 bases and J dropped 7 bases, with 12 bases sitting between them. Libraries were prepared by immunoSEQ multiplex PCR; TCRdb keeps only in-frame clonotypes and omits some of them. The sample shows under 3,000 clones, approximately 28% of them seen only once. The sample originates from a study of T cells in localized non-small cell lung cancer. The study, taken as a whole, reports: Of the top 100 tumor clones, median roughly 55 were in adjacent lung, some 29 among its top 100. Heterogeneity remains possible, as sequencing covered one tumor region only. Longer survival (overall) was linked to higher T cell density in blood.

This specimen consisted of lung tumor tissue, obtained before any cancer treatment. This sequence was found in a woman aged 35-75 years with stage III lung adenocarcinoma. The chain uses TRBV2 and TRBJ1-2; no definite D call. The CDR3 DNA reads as TGTGCCAGCAGCACCGCTTTCCTTGGCTACACCTTC. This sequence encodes CASSTAFLGYTF.